The rows below give T cell receptor beta chains drawn from one sample of a study of control samples from healthy donors and cancer patients. Clones were read by immunoSEQ multiplex PCR, and TCRdb kept only the in-frame ones, dropping some. The table shows roughly 120,000 clones, with roughly nine tenths occurring only once. Sequencing was carried out using blood. The receptors stem from a woman in her late teens or twenties in good health. CDR3s include the opening cysteine and the closing phenylalanine or tryptophan. D genes are given only for firm matches.

CDR3	V	J	D
CASSQGQGDTEAFF	TRBV4-1	TRBJ1-1	TRBD1
CAWSVQRGLGYTF	TRBV30	TRBJ1-2	.
CASSQDPGPRPHGYTF	TRBV3-1/TRBV3-2	TRBJ1-2	.
CASSDIQWGGGNTEAFF	TRBV25-1	TRBJ1-1	.
CSHQGGAGELFF	TRBV29-1	TRBJ2-2	.
CSVVKGQSYEQYF	TRBV29-1	TRBJ2-7	.
CASSLYGGGIAEAFF	TRBV27	TRBJ1-1	.
CASSQGNMGETQYF	TRBV7-2	TRBJ2-5	.
CASSILYPVAKNIQYF	TRBV19	TRBJ2-4	.
CASSLRRDISFSGNTIYF	TRBV7-8	TRBJ1-3	.
CASSPLGGERRETQYF	TRBV7-2	TRBJ2-5	TRBD2